Listed here is a single T cell receptor (beta chain). The assay was immunoSEQ multiplex PCR, and TCRdb's table has in-frame clones only and misses some. The sample lists 310,000 or so clones; about 83% were seen once. The source of the sample is a study of blood T cell repertoires in COVID-19. The overall study: T cells, B-cell-depleted T cells, or PBMCs provided the cDNA or gDNA that served as material.

The V and J ends lost 3 bases and 3 bases, in that order; junction bases with no gene match: 9. Germline CDR1 and CDR2: SGHRS and YFSETQ. The CDR3 spans 17 residues. The source is a woman aged 50 to 60 with acute or convalescent COVID-19. The gene calls are TRBV5-1 and TRBJ1-4; 9 bases line up with TRBD1. Sequenced material: peripheral blood. The CDR3 region is CASSSTGTGSSNEKLFF. The CDR3 region has the DNA TGCGCCAGCAGCTCCACCGGGACAGGGAGTTCTAATGAAAAACTGTTTTTT.